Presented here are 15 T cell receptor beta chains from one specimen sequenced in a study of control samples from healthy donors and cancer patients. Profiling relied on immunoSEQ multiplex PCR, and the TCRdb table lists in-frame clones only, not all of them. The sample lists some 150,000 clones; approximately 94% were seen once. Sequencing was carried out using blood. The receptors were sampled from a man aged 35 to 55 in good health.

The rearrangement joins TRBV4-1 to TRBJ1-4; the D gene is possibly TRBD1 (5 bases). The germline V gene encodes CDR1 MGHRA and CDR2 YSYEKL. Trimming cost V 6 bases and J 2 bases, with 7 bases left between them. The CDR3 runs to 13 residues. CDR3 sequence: CASRGATNEKLFF. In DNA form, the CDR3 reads TGCGCCAGCAGAGGGGCGACTAATGAAAAACTGTTTTTT.

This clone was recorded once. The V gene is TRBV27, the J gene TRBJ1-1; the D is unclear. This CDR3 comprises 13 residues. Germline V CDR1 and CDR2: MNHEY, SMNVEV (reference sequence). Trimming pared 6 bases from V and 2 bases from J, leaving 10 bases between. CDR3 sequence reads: CASRWSRNTEAFF. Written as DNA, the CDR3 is TGTGCCAGCAGATGGAGCAGAAACACTGAAGCTTTCTTT.

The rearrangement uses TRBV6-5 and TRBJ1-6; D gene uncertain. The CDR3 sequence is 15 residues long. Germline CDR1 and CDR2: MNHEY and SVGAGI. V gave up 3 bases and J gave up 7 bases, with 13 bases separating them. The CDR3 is CASSYEGNPNSPLHF. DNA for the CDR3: TGTGCCAGCAGTTATGAAGGGAATCCGAATTCACCCCTCCACTTT.

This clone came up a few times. CDR3 in amino acids: CASSLGSRTDTQYF. The CDR3 region has the DNA TGTGCCAGCAGCTTGGGCAGCCGCACAGATACGCAGTATTTT. J is TRBJ2-3 and V is TRBV5-6; D is unresolved. V gave up 0 bases and J gave up 1 base, with 6 bases separating them. This CDR3 is 14 amino acids long. The germline CDR1 and CDR2 sequences are SGHDT and YYEEEE.

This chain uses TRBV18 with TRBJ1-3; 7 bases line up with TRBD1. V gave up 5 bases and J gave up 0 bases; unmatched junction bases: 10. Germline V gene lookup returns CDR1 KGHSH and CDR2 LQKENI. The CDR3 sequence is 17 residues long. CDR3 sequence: CASSSQQGPSSGNTIYF. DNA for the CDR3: TGTGCCAGCTCAAGCCAACAGGGGCCGAGCTCTGGAAACACCATATATTTT.

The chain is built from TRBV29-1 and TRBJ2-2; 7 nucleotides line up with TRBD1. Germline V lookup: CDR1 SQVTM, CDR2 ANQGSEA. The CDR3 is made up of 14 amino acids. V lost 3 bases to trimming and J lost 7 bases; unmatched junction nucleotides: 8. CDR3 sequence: CSVDAGTANGELFF. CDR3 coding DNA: TGCAGCGTTGACGCCGGGACAGCTAACGGGGAGCTGTTTTTT.

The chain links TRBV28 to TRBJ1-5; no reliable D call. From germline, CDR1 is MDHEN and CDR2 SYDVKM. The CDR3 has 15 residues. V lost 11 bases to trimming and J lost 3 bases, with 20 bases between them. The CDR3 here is CASRPSREVNQPQHF. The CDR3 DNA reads TGTGCCTCCAGGCCCTCCCGGGAGGTCAATCAGCCCCAGCATTTT.

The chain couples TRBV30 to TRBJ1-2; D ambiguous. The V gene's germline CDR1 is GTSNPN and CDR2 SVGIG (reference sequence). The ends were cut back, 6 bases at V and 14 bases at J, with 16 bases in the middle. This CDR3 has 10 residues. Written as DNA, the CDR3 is TGTGCCTGCTACAGCGGGGAAAATACCTTC. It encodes CACYSGENTF.

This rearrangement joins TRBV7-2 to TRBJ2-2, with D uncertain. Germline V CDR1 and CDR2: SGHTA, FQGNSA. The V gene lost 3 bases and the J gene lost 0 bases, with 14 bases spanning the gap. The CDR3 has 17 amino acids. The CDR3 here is CASSLASRSSNTGELFF. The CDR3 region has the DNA TGTGCCAGCAGCTTGGCTTCACGATCTTCGAACACCGGGGAGCTGTTTTTT.

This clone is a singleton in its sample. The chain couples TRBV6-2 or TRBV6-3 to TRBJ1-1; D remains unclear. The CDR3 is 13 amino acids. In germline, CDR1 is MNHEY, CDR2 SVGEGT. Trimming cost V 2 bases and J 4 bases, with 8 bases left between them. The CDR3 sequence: CASSYQVVTEAFF. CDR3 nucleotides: TGTGCCAGCAGTTACCAAGTAGTCACTGAAGCTTTCTTT.

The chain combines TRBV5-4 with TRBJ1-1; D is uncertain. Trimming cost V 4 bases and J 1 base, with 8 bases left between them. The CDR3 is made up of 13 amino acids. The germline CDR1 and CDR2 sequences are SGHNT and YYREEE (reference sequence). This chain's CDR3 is CASSTTRNTEAFF. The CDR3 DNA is TGTGCCAGCAGCACAACACGGAACACTGAAGCTTTCTTT.

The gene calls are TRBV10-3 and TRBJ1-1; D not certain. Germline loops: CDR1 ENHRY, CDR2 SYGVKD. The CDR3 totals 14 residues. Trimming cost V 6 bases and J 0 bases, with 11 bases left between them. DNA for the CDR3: TGTGCCATCAGAGGGTCCAGCTTGAACACTGAAGCTTTCTTT. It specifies CAIRGSSLNTEAFF.

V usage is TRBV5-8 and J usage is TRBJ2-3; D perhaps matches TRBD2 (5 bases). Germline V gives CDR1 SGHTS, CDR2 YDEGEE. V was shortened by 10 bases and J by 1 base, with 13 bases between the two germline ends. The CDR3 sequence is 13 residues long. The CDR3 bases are TGTGCCGTCGGACGGGATGGCACAGATACGCAGTATTTT. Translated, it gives CAVGRDGTDTQYF. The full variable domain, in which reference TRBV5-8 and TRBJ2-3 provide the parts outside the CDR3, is EAGVTQSPTHLIKTRGQQATLRCSPISGHTSVYWYQQALGLGLQFLLWYDEGEERNRGNFPPRFSGRQFPNYSSELNVNALELEDSALYLCAVGRDGTDTQYFGPGTRLTVL.

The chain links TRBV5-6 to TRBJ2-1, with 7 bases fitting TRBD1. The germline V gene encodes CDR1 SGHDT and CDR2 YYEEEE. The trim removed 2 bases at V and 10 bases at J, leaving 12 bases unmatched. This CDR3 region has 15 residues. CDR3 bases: TGTGCCAGCAGCTTTCGTGAGACAGGGTCTTGGGAGCAGTTCTTC. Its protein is CASSFRETGSWEQFF. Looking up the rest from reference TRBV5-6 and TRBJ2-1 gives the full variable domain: DAGVTQSPTHLIKTRGQQVTLRCSPKSGHDTVSWYQQALGQGPQFIFQYYEEEERQRGNFPDRFSGHQFPNYSSELNVNALLLGDSALYLCASSFRETGSWEQFFGPGTRLTVL.

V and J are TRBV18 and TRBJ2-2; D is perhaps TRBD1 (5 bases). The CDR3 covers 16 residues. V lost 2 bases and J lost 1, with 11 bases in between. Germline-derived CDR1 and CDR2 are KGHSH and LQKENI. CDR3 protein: CASSPWGQGNTGELFF. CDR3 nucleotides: TGTGCCAGCTCACCATGGGGCCAGGGGAACACCGGGGAGCTGTTTTTT. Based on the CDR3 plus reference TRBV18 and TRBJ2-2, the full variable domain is NAGVMQNPRHLVRRRGQEARLRCSPMKGHSHVYWYRQLPEEGLKFMVYLQKENIIDESGMPKERFSAEFPKEGPSILRIQQVVRGDSAAYFCASSPWGQGNTGELFFGEGSRLTVL.